The 8 T cell receptor beta chains below all came from one sample that was sequenced in a study of T cell responses to AZD1222 COVID-19 vaccine. Repertoires were generated with immunoSEQ multiplex PCR, while TCRdb's copy carries only in-frame clones and drops some. The sample lists some 250,000 clones, approximately 94% seen once, with roughly 0.51% in the top ten. Specimen: peripheral blood, collected 28 days after the second AZD1222 dose. Every receptor here comes from an adult who received the AZD1222 COVID-19 vaccine.

V and J are TRBV19 and TRBJ2-7; D gene unclear. Trimming shortened V by 6 bases and J by 3 bases, and 12 bases separated the two germline ends. In germline, CDR1 is LNHDA, CDR2 SQIVND (reference sequence). The CDR3 spans 13 residues. The CDR3 protein is CASSPRHFYEQYF. The DNA of the CDR3 is TGTGCCAGTAGCCCGAGACACTTCTACGAGCAGTACTTC.

This chain joins TRBV27 and TRBJ1-1; D is undetermined. Trimming removed 3 bases at V and 4 bases at J, with 9 bases between. Germline CDR1 reads MNHEY; CDR2 reads SMNVEV (reference sequence). There are 13 residues in the CDR3. The CDR3 sequence: CASSFHLTTEAFF. For the CDR3, the DNA is TGTGCCAGCAGTTTTCACCTGACCACTGAAGCTTTCTTT.

The chain recombines TRBV3-1 (or the pseudogene TRBV3-2) with TRBJ1-5; 8 bases line up with TRBD1. Germline V gene lookup returns CDR1 LGHDT and CDR2 YNNKEL (reference sequence). J gave up 9 bases and V 6 bases, and 13 bases lay outside the gene matches. The CDR3 contains 15 residues. CDR3 residues: CASSPGQGGDRPQHF. DNA for the CDR3: TGTGCCAGCAGTCCCGGACAGGGAGGGGATAGGCCCCAGCATTTT.

The V gene is TRBV7-9, the J gene TRBJ1-2; no reliable D call. The length of the CDR3 is 14 residues. The germline CDR1 and CDR2 sequences are SEHNR and FQNEAQ (reference sequence). The V and J ends lost 1 base and 8 bases respectively, with 14 bases between them. CDR3 protein: CASSLEANIRGYTF. The CDR3 nucleotides read TGTGCCAGCAGCTTAGAAGCCAACATTCGGGGCTACACCTTC.

The chain links TRBV12-1 to TRBJ2-7; the table's TRBD1 call for D was not verified on the DNA. TRBV12-1 is deemed a pseudogene. This CDR3 is 13 amino acids long. This CDR3 reads CASTSGWGDEQYF. CDR3 coding DNA: TGTGCCAGCACCTCCGGGTGGGGCGACGAGCAGTACTTC.

V usage is TRBV24-1 and J usage is TRBJ2-7; maybe TRBD2 (5 bases). The CDR3 totals 15 residues. Trimming removed 4 bases from V and 2 bases from J, with 14 bases in between. Germline CDR1 reads KGHDR; CDR2 reads SFDVKD. CDR3: CATSDPTSYPYEQYF. In DNA, the CDR3 is TGTGCCACCAGTGACCCAACTAGTTACCCCTACGAGCAGTACTTC.

V and J are TRBV9 and TRBJ1-2; 8 bases are shared with TRBD1. V was clipped by 2 bases and J by 4 bases; unmatched bases: 7. The CDR3 has 15 residues. Germline CDR1 SGDLS, CDR2 YYNGEE. CDR3 region: CASSVASGGAYGYTF. CDR3 DNA sequence: TGTGCCAGCAGCGTTGCTTCAGGGGGCGCCTATGGCTACACCTTC.

This chain links TRBV19 with TRBJ1-4; TRBD1 aligns across 9 bases. V lost 5 bases and J lost 8; bases outside the gene matches: 9. Per germline, CDR1 LNHDA and CDR2 SQIVND (reference sequence). This CDR3 region has 15 residues. The CDR3, as DNA: TGTGCCAGTAGTTCTCTACAGGGGGCGCGGGAAAAACTGTTTTTT. This gives the protein CASSSLQGAREKLFF.